This T cell receptor (beta chain) was found in a study of beta chain features in type 1 diabetes listed by TCRdb under 2018. Concerning the study at large: No differences in mean age, gender distribution, total cell number or subset yield were found between patients and healthy donors. In the study, recently diagnosed type 1 diabetes patients and matched healthy donors were compared on the TCRB repertoires of their sorted circulating CD4+ T cell subsets. Regulatory and stem cell-like memory subsets were obtained from only 8 patients and about 8 healthy donors, while naive and central memory subsets were obtained from all 30 or so donors. A total of 107,917,701 sorted cells were examined across all samples, and the number of cells per subset was strongly correlated with RNA yield. What the research found in general, with its limitations: HLA sub-analyses involved small numbers of individuals, so any influence of HLA type on TCRB rearrangement remained unresolved. Fewer insertions and more nucleotide deletions at VDJ recombination sites were observed in patients with type 1 diabetes, implying thymic rearrangement abnormalities. Shorter templates might be favored by PCR, yet because patient and control samples were amplified and corrected together, any such skew would affect both groups equally. Naive, central memory and regulatory TCRB repertoires appeared to be more alike among patients than among healthy donors. In all four CD4+ subsets, TCRB CDR3 length was moderately but significantly shorter in type 1 diabetes patients. Sequencing cDNA rather than genomic DNA could over-represent highly expressing activated cells, although activation and CD3 levels did not differ between groups.

All of the isolated RNA was reverse transcribed with the High Capacity cDNA Reverse Transcription Kit, so expressed TCRB transcripts were sequenced. Deep immunoSEQ sequencing was applied to naive, central memory and regulatory T cell samples, giving an average of about 3.8 million total reads per sample. After sorted cells were lysed in RLT buffer, RNA was extracted with DNase-treated RNeasy Micro or Mini kits, with the choice depending on cell number. To prevent cross-contamination, each cell subset was processed individually, whereas patient and healthy donor samples were processed jointly. Using the immunoSEQ multiplex PCR, TCRB sequences were amplified from cDNA into 87-bp fragments spanning the CDR3 region. Sequencing of the amplicons was done on the Illumina HiSeq platform. The study's own analysis went as follows. PCR bias was corrected computationally using synthetic template baselines, and reads within Hamming distance 2 were collapsed, with unmergeable singletons discarded. Reads were aligned to IMGT to assign V, D and J genes, CDR3 length, and insertions or deletions at six rearrangement sites. Clonotype counts were normalized to sorted cell number within each subset before computing true diversity and Gini coefficients with the tcR R package. The overlap coefficient, calculated on TCRB nucleotide sequences, was used to quantify repertoire sharing. Out-of-frame TCRB sequences from naive cells were analyzed as a proxy for the pre-selection repertoire. TCRdb retrieved this table from immuneACCESS and kept in-frame rearrangements only. Not all clones are present; in checked studies, unresolved V genes account for under half, and no reason is known for the remainder. The V and J calls and clone size are taken from that table; D and trimming were inferred from the DNA. In all, the sample holds about 620,000 clones, and 15% of those were seen once. More than 0.08% of the sample lies in the top ten.

This clone was counted a few times. The specificity of this receptor is unknown. Within one base of it there is no much larger clone, and no base qualities were kept. CDR1 and CDR2, looked up from the germline V gene, are KGHSH and LQKENI. V gives up 3 bases and J gives up 2 bases, and the segment between their germline ends measures 11 bases. The CDR3 runs 15 amino acids, cysteine and phenylalanine included. Left in the record is the CDR3 DNA by itself, 45 bases read in frame from the first base. A single peripheral blood draw of around 0.11 L on average was collected from each donor into heparinised tubes. A BD FACSAria II and a panel including CD45RO, CCR7, CD25, CD127, CD95 and CD27 were used to sort naive, central memory, regulatory and stem cell-like memory CD4+ T cells. A purity above 95% was achieved for all sorted populations. PBMCs were isolated right away by Lymphoprep density gradient centrifugation and were stained directly, without culture. So that batch effects would be minimized, each experiment stained and sorted samples in pairs, pairing one healthy donor with one patient.

The chain was built from TRBV18 and TRBJ1-3, and the D gene may be TRBD1, 6 bases matching. The material sequenced was naive CD4+ T cells from blood. The cell subset or site label for this specimen denotes: true naive CD4+ T cells. The receptor's source is a man between 18 and 29 years old in good health. For the CDR3, the sequence is CASSPSGTPGNTIYF. The nucleotides are TGTGCCAGCTCACCCTCCGGGACACCTGGAAACACCATATATTTT.